This T cell receptor (beta chain) was captured by sequencing in a study of OX40 agonist ivuxolimab in advanced cancers. This table comes from immunoSEQ multiplex PCR, and its TCRdb copy is limited to in-frame clones, with some not included. The sample has fewer than 80,000 clones, 70% to 90% seen once. Trimming shortened V by 2 bases and J by 4 bases, and 11 bases separated the two germline ends. This CDR3 region has 14 residues. Looked up from germline, CDR1 is MGHDK and CDR2 is SYGVNS. This sequence originates from an adult with an advanced solid tumor such as melanoma, head and neck, liver or kidney cancer. This chain links TRBV25-1 with TRBJ1-2; no clear D gene. The material was CD4+ or CD8+ T cells sorted from blood, obtained in a trial of the OX40 agonist ivuxolimab. DNA for the CDR3: TGTGCCAGCAGTGAACGCCGGGGTCCCTATGGCTACACCTTC. Its translation: CASSERRGPYGYTF.